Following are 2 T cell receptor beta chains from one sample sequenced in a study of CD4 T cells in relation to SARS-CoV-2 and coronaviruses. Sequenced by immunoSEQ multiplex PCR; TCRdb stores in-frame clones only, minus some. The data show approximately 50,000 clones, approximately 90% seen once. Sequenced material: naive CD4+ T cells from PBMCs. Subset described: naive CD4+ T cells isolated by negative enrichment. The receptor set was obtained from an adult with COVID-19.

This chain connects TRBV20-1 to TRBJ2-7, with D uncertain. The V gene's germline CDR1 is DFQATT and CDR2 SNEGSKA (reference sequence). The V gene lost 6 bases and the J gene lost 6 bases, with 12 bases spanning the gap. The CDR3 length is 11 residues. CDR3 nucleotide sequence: TGCAGTGCGCCCAACCGGGTCGAGCAGTACTTC. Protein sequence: CSAPNRVEQYF.

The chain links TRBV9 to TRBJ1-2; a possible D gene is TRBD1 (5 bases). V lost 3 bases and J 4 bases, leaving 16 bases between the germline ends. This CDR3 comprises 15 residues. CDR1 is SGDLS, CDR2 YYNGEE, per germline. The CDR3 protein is CASSATTPGPYGYTF. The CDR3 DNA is TGTGCCAGCAGCGCCACCACTCCGGGACCCTATGGCTACACCTTC.